This T cell receptor beta chain was recovered during a study of blood T cell repertoires in COVID-19. Study-wide background: Both acute and convalescent COVID-19 samples were obtained from the United States, Italy and Spain. From T cells, B-cell-depleted T cells, or PBMCs came the material, which was cDNA or gDNA.

Germline CDR1 is SGHKS and CDR2 is YYEKEE (reference sequence). The CDR3 spans 16 residues. After removal of 6 bases from V and 3 bases from J, the junction contained 12 bases not matched to a gene. In the original analysis: For nucleated cells, counts were estimated from reference gene primer amplification. Sequenced by immunoSEQ multiplex PCR; TCRdb stores in-frame clones only, minus some. The DNA was the basis for D and trimming; V, J and clone size are from that table. The sample contains more than 300,000 clones, roughly 90% of which appear only once. The source material was peripheral blood. V gene TRBV5-5 combines with J gene TRBJ1-2; 9 bases fit TRBD1. The TCR sequence derives from a woman aged 40 to 55 with COVID-19, enrolled during active disease. The CDR3 region has the DNA TGTGCCAGCATCCAAACCTTTACAGGGGGCTACTATGGCTACACCTTC. It encodes CASIQTFTGGYYGYTF. Drawing the rest from reference TRBV5-5 and TRBJ1-2, the complete variable domain is DAGVTQSPTHLIKTRGQQVTLRCSPISGHKSVSWYQQVLGQGPQFIFQYYEKEERGRGNFPDRFSARQFPNYSSELNVNALLLGDSALYLCASIQTFTGGYYGYTFGSGTRLTVV.